This T cell receptor (beta chain) was obtained from a study of cytomegalovirus exposure and HLA in healthy donors. Whole-study results and caveats: A reported reduction in N-insertions relative to the roughly 710-donor mean was seen in an Asian-associated ancestry cluster in a later analysis. Later analysis identified several of the most significant clusters that appeared linked to common viral pathogens.

Germline trimming cut 5 bases from V and 4 bases from J; bases unmatched to any gene: 7. Germline V gene lookup returns CDR1 MDHEN and CDR2 SYDVKM. CDR3 size: 15 residues. About this clone: Its specificity is unknown.

The primer mix had 60 Vbeta and 13 Jbeta primers. Study processing details: An analysis performed later counted 81 million or so unique TCR beta chains (roughly 10 million of them shared). Repertoires were generated with immunoSEQ multiplex PCR, while TCRdb's copy carries only in-frame clones and drops some. V and J calls plus clone size are reproduced from that table; the DNA served to infer D and trimming. The table records about 190,000 clones, 65% to 85% of them present only once. The sequence came from a young man in good health and CMV-seronegative. Sample: PBMCs. V and J are TRBV28 and TRBJ1-2; TRBD1 aligns across 10 bases. The CDR3 DNA follows: TGTGCCAGCAGTCCCTCGGACAGGGGGGTCTATGGCTACACCTTC. Translated, it gives CASSPSDRGVYGYTF.